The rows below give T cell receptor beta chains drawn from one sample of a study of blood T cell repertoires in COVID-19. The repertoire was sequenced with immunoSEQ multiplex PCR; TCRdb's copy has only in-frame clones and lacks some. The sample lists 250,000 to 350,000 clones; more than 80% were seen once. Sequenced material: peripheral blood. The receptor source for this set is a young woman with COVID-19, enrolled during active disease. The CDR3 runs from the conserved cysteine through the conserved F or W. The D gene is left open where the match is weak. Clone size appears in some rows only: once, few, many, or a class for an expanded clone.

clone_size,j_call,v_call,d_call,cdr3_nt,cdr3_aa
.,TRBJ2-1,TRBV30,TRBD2,TGTGCCTGGAGTGACCTAGCGGGAGGGCTCAATGAGCAGTTCTTC,CAWSDLAGGLNEQFF
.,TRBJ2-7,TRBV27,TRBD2,TGTGCCAGCAGTCGGATGACTAGCGGCTCCTACGAGCAGTACTTC,CASSRMTSGSYEQYF
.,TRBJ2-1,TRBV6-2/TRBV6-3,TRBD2,TGTGCCAGCAGTCGACTAGCGGGAGGGCCGAAACAGTTCTTC,CASSRLAGGPKQFF
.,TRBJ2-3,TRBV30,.,TGTGCCTGGAGTGCAGACAGATTGGTAACAGATACGCAGTATTTT,CAWSADRLVTDTQYF
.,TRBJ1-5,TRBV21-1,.,TGTGCCAGCAAACAGGGACGGGATCAGCCCCAGCATTTT,CASKQGRDQPQHF
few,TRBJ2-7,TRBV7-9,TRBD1,TGTGCCAGCAGTACCGGGACAGCTTCCTACGAGCAGTACTTC,CASSTGTASYEQYF
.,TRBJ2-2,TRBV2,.,TGTGCCAGCAGTGAAAGGAGGGCGGGACCAAACACCGGGGAGCTGTTTTTT,CASSERRAGPNTGELFF
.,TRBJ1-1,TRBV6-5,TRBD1,TGTGCCAGCAAAAGACAGGGCGTGAACACTGAAGCTTTCTTT,CASKRQGVNTEAFF
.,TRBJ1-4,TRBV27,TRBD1,TGTGCCAGCAGGACTCAGGGGGCGGCTAATGAAAAACTGTTTTTT,CASRTQGAANEKLFF
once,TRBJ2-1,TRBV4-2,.,TGTGCCAGCAGCCAAGGATACGGGAGTGGTTACAATGAGCAGTTCTTC,CASSQGYGSGYNEQFF
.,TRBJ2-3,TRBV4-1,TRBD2,TGCGCCAGCAGCCAGGGACTAGCGGGGCCCACAGATACGCAGTATTTT,CASSQGLAGPTDTQYF
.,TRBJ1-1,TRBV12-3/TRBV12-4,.,TGTGCCAGCAGTTTTGGGATGGGAGAGGCTTTCTTT,CASSFGMGEAFF
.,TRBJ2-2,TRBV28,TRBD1,TGTGCCAGCAGCCTCGGGGGGTACAGGGGGCAGACCGGGGAGCTGTTTTTT,CASSLGGYRGQTGELFF
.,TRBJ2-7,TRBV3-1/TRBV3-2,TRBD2,TGTGCCAGCAGCCAAGATTCCTCTAGCGGGAGACTCTACGAGCAGTACTTC,CASSQDSSSGRLYEQYF
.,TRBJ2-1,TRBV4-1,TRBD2,TGCGCCAGCAGCCACCCCCTCGGGCGGGAGAATAAGGAGGAGCAGTTCTTC,CASSHPLGRENKEEQFF
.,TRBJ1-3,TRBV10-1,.,TGCGCCAGCAGGGATGGGAGCCGAAGCTCTGGAAACACCATATATTTT,CASRDGSRSSGNTIYF
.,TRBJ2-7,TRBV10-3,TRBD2,TGTGCCATCACCCTGACTAGCGGGAGGGCCTCCGAGCAGTACTTC,CAITLTSGRASEQYF
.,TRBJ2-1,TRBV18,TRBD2,TGTGCCAGCTCAGCCCTAGCGGGAATGGGGAATGAGCAGTTCTTC,CASSALAGMGNEQFF
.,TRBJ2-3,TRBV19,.,TGTGCCTCCTCCATGGCAGGGTCTAGCACAGATACGCAGTATTTT,CASSMAGSSTDTQYF
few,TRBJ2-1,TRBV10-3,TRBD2,TGTGCCATCAGTGGCAAAGAGGCTAGCGGGGAGGGGAGGCAGTTCTTC,CAISGKEASGEGRQFF
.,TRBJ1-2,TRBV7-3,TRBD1,TGTGCCAGCAGCTTAACGCTGGGGACAGCCGCGGCCTACACCTTC,CASSLTLGTAAAYTF
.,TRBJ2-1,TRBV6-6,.,TGTGCCAGCAGCCGGACAGCTAGCTCCTACAATGAGCAGTTCTTC,CASSRTASSYNEQFF
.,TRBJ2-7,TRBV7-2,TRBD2,TGTGCCAGCAGCGTGGGGGGGGTGAGCTCCTACGAGCAGTACTTC,CASSVGGVSSYEQYF
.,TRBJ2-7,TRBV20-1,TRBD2,TGCAGTGCTAGTGACGTGGCTAGCGGGAGGAACGAGCAGTACTTC,CSASDVASGRNEQYF
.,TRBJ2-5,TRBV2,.,TGTGCCAGCAGTGTTCGGGGTGGAGAGACCCAGTACTTC,CASSVRGGETQYF
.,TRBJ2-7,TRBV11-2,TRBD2,TGTGCCAGCAGCTTAGACGGGGGGATAGTCTACGAGCAGTACTTC,CASSLDGGIVYEQYF
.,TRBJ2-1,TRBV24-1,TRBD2,TGTGCCACCAGTGCCGGGACTAGCATAAGGGAGCAGTTCTTC,CATSAGTSIREQFF
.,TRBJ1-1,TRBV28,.,TGTGCCAGCAGTGTCCCCCCCGACACTGAAGCTTTCTTT,CASSVPPDTEAFF
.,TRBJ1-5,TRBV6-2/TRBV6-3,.,TGTGCCAGCAGTTACGGAGTTAGGCAGGGCGATCAGCCCCAGCATTTT,CASSYGVRQGDQPQHF
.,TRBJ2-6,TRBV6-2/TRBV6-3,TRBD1,TGTGCCACCAACCCGGGACAGGGGGCAAGAGGGGCCAACGTCCTGACTTTC,CATNPGQGARGANVLTF
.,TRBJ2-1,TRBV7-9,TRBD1,TGTGCCAGCAGCGTCTGGGACAGCTACAATGAGCAGTTCTTC,CASSVWDSYNEQFF
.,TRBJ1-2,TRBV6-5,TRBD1,TGTGCCAGCAGTCCCCAGGACAGGGGGCATCGCGGCTACACCTTC,CASSPQDRGHRGYTF
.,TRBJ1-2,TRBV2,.,TGTGCCAGCAGTGCTGGACTGGACTATGGCTACACCTTC,CASSAGLDYGYTF
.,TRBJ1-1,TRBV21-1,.,TGTGCCAGCAGCAAAGGCGGGGGGGCAATGAACACTGAAGCTTTCTTT,CASSKGGGAMNTEAFF